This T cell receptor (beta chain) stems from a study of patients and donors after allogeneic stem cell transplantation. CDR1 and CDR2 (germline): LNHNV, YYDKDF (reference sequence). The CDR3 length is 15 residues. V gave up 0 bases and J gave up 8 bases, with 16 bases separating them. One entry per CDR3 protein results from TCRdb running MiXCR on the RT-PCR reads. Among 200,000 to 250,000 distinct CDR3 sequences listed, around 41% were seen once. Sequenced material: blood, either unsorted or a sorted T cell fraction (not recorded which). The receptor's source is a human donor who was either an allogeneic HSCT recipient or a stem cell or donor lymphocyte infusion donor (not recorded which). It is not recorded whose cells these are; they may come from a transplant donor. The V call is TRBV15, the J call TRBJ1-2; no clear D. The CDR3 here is CATSRDWGSVGGYTF. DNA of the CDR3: TGTGCCACCAGCAGAGATTGGGGTTCAGTGGGAGGCTACACCTTC.